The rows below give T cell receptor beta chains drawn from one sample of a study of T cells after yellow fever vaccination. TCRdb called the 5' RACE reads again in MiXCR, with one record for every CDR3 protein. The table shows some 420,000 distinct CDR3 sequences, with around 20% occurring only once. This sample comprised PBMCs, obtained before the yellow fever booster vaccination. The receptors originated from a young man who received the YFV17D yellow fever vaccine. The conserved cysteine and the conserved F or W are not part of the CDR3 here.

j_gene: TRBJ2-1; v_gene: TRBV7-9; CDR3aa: ASSSPNGAVLREQF
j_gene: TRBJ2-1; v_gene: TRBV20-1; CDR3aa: SASGTKDYNEQF
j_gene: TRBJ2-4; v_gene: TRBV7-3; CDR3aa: ASRASGDIQY
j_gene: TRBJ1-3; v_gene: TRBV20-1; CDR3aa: SAYRGPRGNTIY
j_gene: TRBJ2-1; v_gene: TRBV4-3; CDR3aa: ASSQDIAGGPREQF
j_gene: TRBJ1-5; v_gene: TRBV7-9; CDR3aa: ASSTTANQPQH
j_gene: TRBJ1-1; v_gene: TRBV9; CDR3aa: ASSVAPNTEAF
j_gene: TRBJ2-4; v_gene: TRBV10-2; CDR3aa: ARPGTGIRAKNIQY
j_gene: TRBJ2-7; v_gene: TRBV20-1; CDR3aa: SANEGLAGAGEY
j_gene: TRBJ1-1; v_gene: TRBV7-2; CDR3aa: ASSLGTGYEAF
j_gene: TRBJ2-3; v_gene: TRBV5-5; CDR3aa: ASSLAGGQPDTQY
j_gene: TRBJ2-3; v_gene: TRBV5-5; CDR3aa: ASSLVGRGGDTQY
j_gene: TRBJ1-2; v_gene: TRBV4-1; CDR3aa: ASSQDPRGAHYGYT
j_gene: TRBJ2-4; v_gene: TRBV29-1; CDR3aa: SVETRLAKNIQY
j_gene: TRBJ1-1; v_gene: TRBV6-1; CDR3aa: ASSEASGGGEAF
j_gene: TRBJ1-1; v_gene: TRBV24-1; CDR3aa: ATSRGGTNTEAF
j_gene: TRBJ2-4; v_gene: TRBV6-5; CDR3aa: ASSRTDQKNIQY
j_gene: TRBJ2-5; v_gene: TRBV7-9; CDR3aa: ASSNPGLAGNWETQY
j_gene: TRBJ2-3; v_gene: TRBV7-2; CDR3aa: ASSPGLASHTQY
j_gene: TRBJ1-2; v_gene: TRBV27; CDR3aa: ATRGEAYGYT
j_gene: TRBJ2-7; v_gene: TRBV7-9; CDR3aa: ASSSMWGANEQY
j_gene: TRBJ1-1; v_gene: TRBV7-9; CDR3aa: AGTTGADTEAF
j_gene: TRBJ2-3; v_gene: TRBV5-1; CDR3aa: ASSPREGTITDTQY
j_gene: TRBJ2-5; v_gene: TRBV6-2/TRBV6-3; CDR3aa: ASTRDRGQETQY
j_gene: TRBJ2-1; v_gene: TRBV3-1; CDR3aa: ASSHNLASGDNEQF
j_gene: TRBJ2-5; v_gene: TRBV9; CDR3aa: ASSAAGVEETQY
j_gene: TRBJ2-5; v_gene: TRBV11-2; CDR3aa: ASSSTTGGETQY
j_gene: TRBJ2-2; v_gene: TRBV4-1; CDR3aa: ASSQEGIGELF
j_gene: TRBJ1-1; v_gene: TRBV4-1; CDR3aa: ASSQDPFWHEAF
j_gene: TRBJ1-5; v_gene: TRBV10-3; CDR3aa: AISATGTGAEPQH
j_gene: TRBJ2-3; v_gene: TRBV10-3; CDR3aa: AISEGRAGDTQY
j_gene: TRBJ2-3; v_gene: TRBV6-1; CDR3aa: ASSARPGVPGTDTQY
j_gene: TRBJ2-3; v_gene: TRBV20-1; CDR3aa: SAWTSGGNTDTQY